The present TCR beta chain was sequenced within a study of T cells in localized non-small cell lung cancer. This CDR3 contains 14 residues. In germline, CDR1 is SGHNT, CDR2 YENEEA. V was shortened by 5 bases and J by 3 bases, with 13 bases between the two germline ends. Study outcomes and limitations: Appearing in adjacent lung were a median about 60 of the top 100 tumor clones. The greatest T cell clonality was found in uninvolved adjacent lung (higher than in tumor).

This table comes from immunoSEQ multiplex PCR, and its TCRdb copy is limited to in-frame clones, with some not included. The sample has 1,500 to 2,000 clones, roughly 23% seen once. This clone was recorded a few times. No antigen is known for it. V gene TRBV11-3 combines with J gene TRBJ1-1; D gene ambiguous. The material was normal lung tissue next to the tumor, obtained before any cancer treatment. This TCR derives from an older female donor with stage II lung adenocarcinoma. The CDR3 protein is CASSPPRTDTEAFF. Written as DNA, the CDR3 is TGTGCCAGCAGCCCCCCAAGGACCGACACTGAAGCTTTCTTT.